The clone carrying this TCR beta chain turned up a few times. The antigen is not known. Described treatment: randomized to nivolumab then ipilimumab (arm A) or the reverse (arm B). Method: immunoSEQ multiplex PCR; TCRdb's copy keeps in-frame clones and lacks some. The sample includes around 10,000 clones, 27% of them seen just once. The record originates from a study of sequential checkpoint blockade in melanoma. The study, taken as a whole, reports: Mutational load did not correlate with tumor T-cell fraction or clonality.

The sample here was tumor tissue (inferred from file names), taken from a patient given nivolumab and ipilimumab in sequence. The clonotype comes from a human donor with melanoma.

As DNA, the CDR3 is TGTGCCAGCAGCGGACAAACAGGGGGTCAAGAAAAACTGTTTTTT. This codes for CASSGQTGGQEKLFF. The chain has TRBV11-3 and TRBJ1-4; 8 bases are a match to TRBD1. Germline assignment: CDR1 SGHNT and CDR2 YENEEA. Germline trimming cut 5 bases from V and 8 bases from J; bases unmatched to any gene: 10. The CDR3 is 15 residues long.